This T cell receptor beta chain is drawn from a study of CD8 T cells in ankylosing spondylitis. The V end lost 3 bases, the J end lost 6 bases, and 14 bases lay between the germline ends. Germline V gene sequence: CDR1 KGHSH, CDR2 LQKENI. This CDR3 has 14 amino acids. TCRdb independently ran MiXCR on the 5' RACE reads; one entry per CDR3 protein. The sample contains 40,000 to 55,000 distinct CDR3 sequences, about 7.8% of which appear only once. This clonotype occurred a few times. The sequenced material came from blood, either unsorted or a sorted T cell fraction (not recorded which). This chain uses TRBV18 with TRBJ2-5; perhaps TRBD2 as D (5 bases). The clonotype originates from a female donor with ankylosing spondylitis or in good health (not recorded which). The CDR3 region is CASSPGASMKTQYF. DNA for the CDR3: TGTGCCAGCTCACCGGGAGCCTCGATGAAGACCCAGTACTTC.